The 10 T cell receptor beta chains below all came from one sample that was sequenced in a study of preoperative IRX-2 immunotherapy in early breast cancer. As for treatment: preoperative locoregional IRX-2 cytokine immunotherapy. Only in-frame clones appear in the TCRdb table, and some are missing; sequencing was by immunoSEQ multiplex PCR. This sample has 24,000 or so clones, with roughly 95% found just once. The sequenced sample was tumor tissue, obtained after IRX-2 immunotherapy. Every receptor here comes from a human donor with breast cancer.

The chain joins TRBV10-3 to TRBJ2-5, with D unresolved. V lost 8 bases and J 4 bases, leaving 14 bases between the germline ends. This CDR3 is built from 13 residues. Germline V gives CDR1 ENHRY, CDR2 SYGVKD. The CDR3 spells CAIAADKPETQYF. The CDR3 DNA follows: TGTGCCATCGCCGCTGACAAGCCAGAGACCCAGTACTTC.

The chain has TRBV27 and TRBJ1-6; the match to TRBD1 covers 7 bases. The CDR3 is 15 amino acids. With V trimmed by 1 base and J by 6 bases, 3 bases remained unmatched. Germline CDR1 MNHEY, CDR2 SMNVEV (reference sequence). The CDR3 bases are TGTGCCAGCAGTTTATGGGACAGACCTAATTCACCCCTCCACTTT. This encodes CASSLWDRPNSPLHF.

The chain recombines TRBV6-6 with TRBJ1-2; weak D call: TRBD1 (5 bases). CDR1 and CDR2 (germline): MNHNY, SVGAGI (reference sequence). The CDR3 sequence is 12 residues long. Trimming took 1 base from V and 6 from J, leaving 6 bases between them. The CDR3 coding sequence is TGTGCCAGCAGTTACTGGGGCGATGGCTACACCTTC. This gives the protein CASSYWGDGYTF.

This chain uses TRBV18 with TRBJ2-2; D remains ambiguous. The CDR3 spans 12 residues. Germline V gives CDR1 KGHSH, CDR2 LQKENI. Trimming cost V 5 bases and J 5 bases, with 6 bases left between them. The CDR3 is CASSGLTGELFF. The DNA of the CDR3 is TGTGCCAGCTCAGGCCTAACCGGGGAGCTGTTTTTT.

The chain couples TRBV6-5 to TRBJ2-7; a weak D match, TRBD1 (8 bases). From germline, CDR1 is MNHEY and CDR2 SVGAGI. The CDR3 length is 11 residues. V was trimmed by 10 bases and J by 7 bases, leaving 14 bases between them. The CDR3 DNA is TGTGCCACCGGACAGGGAGGGGAGCAGTACTTC. Translating it yields CATGQGGEQYF.

The chain uses TRBV15 and TRBJ2-7; 9 positions match TRBD2. The V segment lost 4 bases and the J segment 2 bases; nucleotides outside the gene matches: 9. The CDR3 length is 16 residues. CDR1 is LNHNV, CDR2 YYDKDF, per germline (reference sequence). CDR3 amino acids: CATSKYLAGETYEQYF. The CDR3, as DNA: TGTGCCACCAGCAAATACTTAGCGGGAGAGACCTACGAGCAGTACTTC.

This chain uses TRBV27 with TRBJ1-3; perhaps TRBD1 as D (5 bases). There are 16 residues in the CDR3. Trimming pared 7 bases from V and 0 bases from J, leaving 16 bases between. Germline CDR1 reads MNHEY; CDR2 reads SMNVEV (reference sequence). In nucleotides, the CDR3 is TGTGCCAGCAAGTCAGGGACGCCCGGCTCTGGAAACACCATATATTTT. The encoded protein is CASKSGTPGSGNTIYF.

This rearrangement joins TRBV14 to TRBJ2-7; D is undetermined. Trimming took off 2 bases at V and 6 bases at J, with 8 bases between the two ends. CDR1 is SGHDN, CDR2 FVKESK, per germline. CDR3 size: 12 residues. The CDR3 protein is CASSQFSFEQYF. CDR3 bases: TGTGCCAGCAGCCAATTTAGCTTCGAGCAGTACTTC.

V gene TRBV27 combines with J gene TRBJ2-7; the D is unclear. Trimming removed 3 bases at V and 7 bases at J, with 7 bases between. The germline gives CDR1 MNHEY, CDR2 SMNVEV (reference sequence). The CDR3 sequence is 11 residues long. CDR3 sequence reads: CASSFAGEQYF. CDR3 bases: TGTGCCAGCAGTTTTGCAGGTGAGCAGTACTTC.

This clone was seen once. The CDR3 loop is CASSRGAPGAGNTIYF. The CDR3 bases are TGTGCCAGCAGCCGGGGGGCCCCCGGTGCTGGAAACACCATATATTTT. The V gene is TRBV28, the J gene TRBJ1-3; maybe TRBD1 (6 bases). Deletions cut 6 bases from V and 2 bases from J, with 17 bases between. CDR1 and CDR2 (germline): MDHEN, SYDVKM. The CDR3 consists of 16 residues.